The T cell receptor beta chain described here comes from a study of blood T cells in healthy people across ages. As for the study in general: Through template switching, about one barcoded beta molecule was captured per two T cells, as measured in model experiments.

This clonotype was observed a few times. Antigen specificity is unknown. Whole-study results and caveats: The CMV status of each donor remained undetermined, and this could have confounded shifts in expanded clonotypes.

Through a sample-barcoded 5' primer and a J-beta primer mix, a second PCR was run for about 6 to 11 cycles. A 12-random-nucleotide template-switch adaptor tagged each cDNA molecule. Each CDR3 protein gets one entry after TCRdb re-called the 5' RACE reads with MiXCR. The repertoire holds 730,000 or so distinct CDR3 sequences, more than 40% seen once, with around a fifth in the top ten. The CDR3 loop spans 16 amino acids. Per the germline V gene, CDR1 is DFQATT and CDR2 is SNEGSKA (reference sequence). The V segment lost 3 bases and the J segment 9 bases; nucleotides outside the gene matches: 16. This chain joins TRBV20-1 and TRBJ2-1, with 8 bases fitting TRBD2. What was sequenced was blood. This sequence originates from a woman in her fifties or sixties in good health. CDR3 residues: CSASRSSGYTGSEQFF. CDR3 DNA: TGCAGTGCTAGTCGCTCTAGCGGGTACACCGGGAGTGAGCAGTTCTTC.